In this sample, the clone carrying this T cell receptor (beta chain) turned up a few times. There are 14 residues in the CDR3. Per the study methods: Reference gene primer amplification yielded estimated nucleated cell counts. Clones were sequenced by immunoSEQ multiplex PCR, and TCRdb holds only the in-frame ones, with some missing. The V and J calls and clone size are taken from that table; D and trimming were inferred from the DNA. The sample holds approximately 260,000 clones; approximately 83% are singletons and the top ten take over 7.5%. The sample is drawn from a study of blood T cell repertoires in COVID-19. About the research overall: The study drew acute and convalescent COVID-19 samples from the United States, Italy and Spain. PBMCs, B-cell-depleted T cells, or T cells were the source of the cDNA or gDNA that made up the material.

The sequencing sample was made of peripheral blood. The chain combines TRBV21-1 with TRBJ1-1; the DNA was not compared with TRBD1, the D call given in the table. TRBV21-1 is described as a pseudogene. The TCR originated in an elderly woman with acute or convalescent COVID-19. CDR3 sequence (DNA): TGTGCCAGCAGAGGGATGGGACAGTCCACTGAAGCTTTCTTT. Its translation is CASRGMGQSTEAFF.